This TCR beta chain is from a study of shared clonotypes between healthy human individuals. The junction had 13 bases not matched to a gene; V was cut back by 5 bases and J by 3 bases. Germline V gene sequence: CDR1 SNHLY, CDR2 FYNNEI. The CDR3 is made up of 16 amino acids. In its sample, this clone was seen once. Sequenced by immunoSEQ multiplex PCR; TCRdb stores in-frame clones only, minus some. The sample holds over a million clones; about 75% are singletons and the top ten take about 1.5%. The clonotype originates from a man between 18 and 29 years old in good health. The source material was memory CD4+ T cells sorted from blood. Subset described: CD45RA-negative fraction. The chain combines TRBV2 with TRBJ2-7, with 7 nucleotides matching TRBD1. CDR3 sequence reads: CASSSISTGKVYEQYF. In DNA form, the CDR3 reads TGTGCCAGCAGTTCTATTTCGACAGGGAAGGTCTACGAGCAGTACTTC.